These 9 T cell receptor beta chains came from one sample sequenced in a study of T cells in placental villitis. This was the immunoSEQ v4 assay. Clones were read by immunoSEQ multiplex PCR, and TCRdb kept only the in-frame ones, dropping some. The sample contains about 3,200 clones, about 75% of which appear only once. Sequencing was carried out using placental tissue containing maternal and fetal cells. These TCRs come from a human patient with infectious villitis; the placental T cells may come from both mother and fetus.

This sequence joins TRBV7-3 and TRBJ2-1; D is uncertain. Germline lookup yields CDR1 SGHTA and CDR2 FQGTGA. V was cut by 5 bases and J by 0 bases, with 11 bases left in between. This CDR3 comprises 15 residues. In DNA, the CDR3 is TGTGCCAGCAGCGTACACAGTAGCTCCTACAATGAGCAGTTCTTC. Translation gives CASSVHSSSYNEQFF.

The chain is built from TRBV5-5 and TRBJ1-2; D remains unclear. V was cut by 5 bases and J by 4 bases, with 24 bases left in between. Germline V lookup: CDR1 SGHKS, CDR2 YYEKEE (reference sequence). This CDR3 spans 17 amino acids. CDR3 sequence (DNA): TGTGCCAGCAGTTTTCCCCGATCTTATATCTCTTTCTATGGCTACACCTTC. Amino acid sequence: CASSFPRSYISFYGYTF.

The chain links TRBV7-6 to TRBJ1-2; D gene uncertain. The V gene's germline CDR1 is SGHVS and CDR2 FNYEAQ. This CDR3 has 14 amino acids. Trimming removed 5 bases at V and 8 bases at J, with 18 bases between. In DNA, the CDR3 is TGTGCCAGCAGCCCCGCGGAGGGAGAGGTGGGCTACACCTTC. Its protein is CASSPAEGEVGYTF.

The V call is TRBV29-1, the J call TRBJ2-2; D might be TRBD1 (6 bases). CDR3 size: 12 residues. Trimming took off 7 bases at V and 7 bases at J, with 13 bases between the two ends. CDR1 is SQVTM and CDR2 is ANQGSEA in the germline V gene. CDR3 residues: CSATGWVGELFF. The CDR3 bases are TGCAGCGCAACAGGGTGGGTCGGGGAGCTGTTTTTT.

The rearrangement joins TRBV3-1 (or the pseudogene TRBV3-2) to TRBJ2-3; D not resolved. The CDR3 is 11 residues long. CDR1 is LGHDT and CDR2 is YNNKEL in the germline V gene (reference sequence). Trimming removed 2 bases from V and 8 bases from J, with 5 bases in between. CDR3 sequence: CASSQHTTQYF. In nucleotides, the CDR3 is TGTGCCAGCAGCCAACACACTACGCAGTATTTT.

Comments on this clone: Within the sample, other DNA sequences also encode this same CDR3. J is TRBJ2-3 and V is TRBV4-2, with TRBD2 matching over 13 bases. The CDR3 loop spans 16 amino acids. Germline V CDR1 and CDR2: LGHNA, YNFKEQ. V dropped 2 bases and J dropped 2; count of bases not matched to a gene: 1. CDR3 sequence reads: CASSQTSGGATDTQYF. The CDR3 coding sequence is TGTGCCAGCAGCCAAACTAGCGGGGGGGCCACAGATACGCAGTATTTT.

This chain connects TRBV7-2 to TRBJ2-3; D is unclear. V lost 1 base, J lost 4 bases, and 6 bases lay in between. Germline assignment: CDR1 SGHTA and CDR2 FQGNSA. There are 13 residues in the CDR3. The CDR3 DNA sequence: TGTGCCAGCAGCTTAGTGGGGTCAGATACGCAGTATTTT. It translates to CASSLVGSDTQYF. Combining the CDR3 with reference TRBV7-2 and TRBJ2-3 gives the whole variable domain GAGVSQSPSNKVTEKGKDVELRCDPISGHTALYWYRQSLGQGLEFLIYFQGNSAPDKSGLPSDRFSAERTGGSVSTLTIQRTQQEDSAVYLCASSLVGSDTQYFGPGTRLTVL.

The genes are TRBV5-1 and TRBJ2-1, with 11 bases that match TRBD2. Losses at the gene ends were 6 bases for V and 4 bases for J; bases not matched to a gene: 3. The CDR3 is made up of 14 amino acids. Germline loops: CDR1 SGHRS, CDR2 YFSETQ. DNA for the CDR3: TGCGCCAGCACCTTAGCGGGAGGGTACAATGAGCAGTTCTTC. This encodes CASTLAGGYNEQFF.

The chain is built from TRBV5-6 and TRBJ1-2, with D possibly TRBD1 on 5 matching bases. The germline V and J ends were trimmed by 4 bases and 4 bases, with 17 bases remaining between them. Germline V gene data show CDR1 as SGHDT and CDR2 as YYEEEE. The CDR3 is 15 amino acids. The CDR3 spells CASSRPGTLPYGYTF. CDR3 nucleotides: TGTGCCAGCAGCCGACCCGGGACTCTCCCCTATGGCTACACCTTC.